The clone carrying this T cell receptor (beta chain) was seen a few times. The data were obtained in a study of graft-versus-host responses after intestinal transplantation. Only in-frame clones appear in the TCRdb table, and some are missing; sequencing was by immunoSEQ multiplex PCR. The sample has about 21,000 clones; about 43% are singletons. Responders (approximately 200,000, CFSE-labeled) were co-plated with approximately 200,000 irradiated, violet-dye-labeled stimulators. V shed 0 bases and J shed 4 bases, with 15 bases lying between them. The germline V gene encodes CDR1 SGHRS and CDR2 YFSETQ. The CDR3 totals 16 residues.

This material consisted of alloreactive CD8+ T cells from a mixed lymphocyte reaction culture, taken before intestinal transplant. As for subset: CFSE-low proliferating T cells sorted from roughly 6-day pre-transplant mixed lymphocyte reaction (GvH or HvG direction). This TCR was recovered from a human patient who received an intestinal transplant. The gene calls are TRBV5-1 and TRBJ2-3, with unresolved D. CDR3 DNA: TGCGCCAGCAGCTTGGGGTTGATGGGTTGGGCAGATACGCAGTATTTT. The encoded protein is CASSLGLMGWADTQYF.